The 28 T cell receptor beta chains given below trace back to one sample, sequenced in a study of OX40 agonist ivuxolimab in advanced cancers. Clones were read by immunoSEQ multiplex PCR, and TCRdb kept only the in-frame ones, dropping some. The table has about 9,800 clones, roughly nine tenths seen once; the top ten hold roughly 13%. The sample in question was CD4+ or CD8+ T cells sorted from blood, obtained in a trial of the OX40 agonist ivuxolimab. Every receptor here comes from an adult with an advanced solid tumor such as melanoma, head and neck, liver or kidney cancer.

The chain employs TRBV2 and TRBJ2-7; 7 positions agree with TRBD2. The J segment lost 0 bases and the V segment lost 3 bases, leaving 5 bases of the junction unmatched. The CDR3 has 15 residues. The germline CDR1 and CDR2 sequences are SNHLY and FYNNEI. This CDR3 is CASSERLAASYEQYF. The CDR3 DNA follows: TGTGCCAGCAGTGAGAGGCTAGCGGCCTCCTACGAGCAGTACTTC.

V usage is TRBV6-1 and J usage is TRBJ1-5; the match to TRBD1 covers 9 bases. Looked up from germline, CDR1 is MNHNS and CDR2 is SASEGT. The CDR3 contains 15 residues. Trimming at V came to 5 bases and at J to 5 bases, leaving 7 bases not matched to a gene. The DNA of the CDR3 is TGTGCCAGCAGTACCGGGACAGGGTTCGATCAGCCCCAGCATTTT. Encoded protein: CASSTGTGFDQPQHF.

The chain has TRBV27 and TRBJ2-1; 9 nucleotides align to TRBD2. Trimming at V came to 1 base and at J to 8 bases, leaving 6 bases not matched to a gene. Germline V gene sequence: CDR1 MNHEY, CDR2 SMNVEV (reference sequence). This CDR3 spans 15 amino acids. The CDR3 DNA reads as TGTGCCAGCAGTTTATTAGCGGGAGATGGCTATGAGCAGTTCTTC. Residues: CASSLLAGDGYEQFF.

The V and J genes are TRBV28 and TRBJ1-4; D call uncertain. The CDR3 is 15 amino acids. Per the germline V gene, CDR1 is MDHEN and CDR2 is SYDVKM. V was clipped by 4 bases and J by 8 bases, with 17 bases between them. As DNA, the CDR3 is TGTGCCAGCAGTTCAAGTACTGGACGTAAGGAAAAACTGTTTTTT. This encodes CASSSSTGRKEKLFF.

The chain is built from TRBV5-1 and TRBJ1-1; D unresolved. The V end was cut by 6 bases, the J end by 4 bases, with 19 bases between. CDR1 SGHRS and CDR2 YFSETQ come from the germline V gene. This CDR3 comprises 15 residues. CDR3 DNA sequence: TGCGCCAGCACCCAGGATGGGCCTCGTGGCACTGAAGCTTTCTTT. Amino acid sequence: CASTQDGPRGTEAFF. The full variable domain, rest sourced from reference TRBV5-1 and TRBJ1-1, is KAGVTQTPRYLIKTRGQQVTLSCSPISGHRSVSWYQQTPGQGLQFLFEYFSETQRNKGNFPGRFSGRQFSNSRSEMNVSTLELGDSALYLCASTQDGPRGTEAFFGQGTRLTVV.

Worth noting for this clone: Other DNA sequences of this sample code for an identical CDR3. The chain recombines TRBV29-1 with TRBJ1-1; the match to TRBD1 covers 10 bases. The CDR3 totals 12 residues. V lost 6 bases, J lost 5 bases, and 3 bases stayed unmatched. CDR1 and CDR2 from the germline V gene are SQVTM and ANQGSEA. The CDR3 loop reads CSVRTGGTEAFF. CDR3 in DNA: TGCAGCGTACGGACAGGGGGTACTGAAGCTTTCTTT.

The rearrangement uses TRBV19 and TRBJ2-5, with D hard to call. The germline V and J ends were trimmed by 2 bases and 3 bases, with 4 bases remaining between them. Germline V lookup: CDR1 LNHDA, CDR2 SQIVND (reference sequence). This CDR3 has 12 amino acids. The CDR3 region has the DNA TGTGCCAGTAGTATATATGAAGAGACCCAGTACTTC. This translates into CASSIYEETQYF.

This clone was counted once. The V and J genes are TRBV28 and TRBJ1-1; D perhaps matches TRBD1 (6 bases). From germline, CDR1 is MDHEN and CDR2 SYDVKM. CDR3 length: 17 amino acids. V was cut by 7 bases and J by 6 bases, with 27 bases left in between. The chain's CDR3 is CASTTSGAGARVAEAFF. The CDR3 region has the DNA TGTGCCAGCACTACCTCGGGGGCAGGGGCCCGGGTCGCTGAAGCTTTCTTT.

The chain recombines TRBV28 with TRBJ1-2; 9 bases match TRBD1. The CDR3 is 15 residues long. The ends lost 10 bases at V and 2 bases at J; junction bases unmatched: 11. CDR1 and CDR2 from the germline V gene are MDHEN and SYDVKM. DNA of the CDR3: TGTGCCACATGTATCACGGGACAGGGAAACTATGGCTACACCTTC. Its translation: CATCITGQGNYGYTF.

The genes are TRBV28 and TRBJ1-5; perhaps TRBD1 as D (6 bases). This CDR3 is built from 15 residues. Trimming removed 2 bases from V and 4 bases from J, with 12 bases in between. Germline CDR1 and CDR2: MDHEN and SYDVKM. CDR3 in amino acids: CASSLMGTHNQPQHF. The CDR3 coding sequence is TGTGCCAGCAGTTTAATGGGGACACATAATCAGCCCCAGCATTTT.

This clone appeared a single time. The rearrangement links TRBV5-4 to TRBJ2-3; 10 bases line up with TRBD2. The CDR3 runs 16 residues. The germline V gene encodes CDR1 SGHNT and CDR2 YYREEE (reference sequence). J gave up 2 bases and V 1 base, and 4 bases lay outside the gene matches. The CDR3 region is CASSLLLAGYTDTQYF. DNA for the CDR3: TGTGCCAGCAGCTTGTTACTAGCGGGGTACACAGATACGCAGTATTTT.

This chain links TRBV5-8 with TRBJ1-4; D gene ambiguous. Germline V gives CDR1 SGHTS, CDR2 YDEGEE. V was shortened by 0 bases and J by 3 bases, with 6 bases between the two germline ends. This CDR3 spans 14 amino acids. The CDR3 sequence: CASSLVASNEKLFF. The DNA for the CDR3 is TGTGCCAGCAGCTTGGTGGCCTCTAATGAAAAACTGTTTTTT.

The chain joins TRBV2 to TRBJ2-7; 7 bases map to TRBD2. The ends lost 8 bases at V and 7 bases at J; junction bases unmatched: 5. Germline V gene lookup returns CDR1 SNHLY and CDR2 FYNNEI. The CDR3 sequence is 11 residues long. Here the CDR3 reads CASRGGDEQYF. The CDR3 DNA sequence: TGTGCCAGCCGTGGGGGGGATGAGCAGTACTTC.

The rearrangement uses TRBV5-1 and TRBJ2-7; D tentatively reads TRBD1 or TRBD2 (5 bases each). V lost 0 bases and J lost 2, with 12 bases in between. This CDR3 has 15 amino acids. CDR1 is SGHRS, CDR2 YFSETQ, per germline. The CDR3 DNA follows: TGCGCCAGCAGCTTGGCGGGGACGAATGCCTACGAGCAGTACTTC. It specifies CASSLAGTNAYEQYF.

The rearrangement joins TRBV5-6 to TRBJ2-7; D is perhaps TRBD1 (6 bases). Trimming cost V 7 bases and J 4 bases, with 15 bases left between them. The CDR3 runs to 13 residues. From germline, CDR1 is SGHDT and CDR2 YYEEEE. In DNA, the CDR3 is TGTGCCAGCGACCTCAGGGGCGGGTACGAGCAGTACTTC. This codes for CASDLRGGYEQYF.

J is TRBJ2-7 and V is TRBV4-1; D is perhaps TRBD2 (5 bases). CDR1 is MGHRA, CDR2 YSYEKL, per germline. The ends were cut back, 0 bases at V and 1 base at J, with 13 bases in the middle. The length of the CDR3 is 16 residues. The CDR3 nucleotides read TGCGCCAGCAGCCAAGAACGCGGACGGGAATCCTACGAGCAGTACTTC. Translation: CASSQERGRESYEQYF.

The CDR3 region has the DNA TGTGCCAGCAGCCCCGATCCCAGGGAGGATACGCAGTATTTT. Residues: CASSPDPREDTQYF. The rearrangement uses TRBV11-3 and TRBJ2-3; the D gene could be TRBD1 or TRBD2 (5 bases each). Germline-derived CDR1 and CDR2 are SGHNT and YENEEA. This CDR3 has 14 amino acids. Trimming left V 5 bases short and J 6 bases short, with 15 bases between.

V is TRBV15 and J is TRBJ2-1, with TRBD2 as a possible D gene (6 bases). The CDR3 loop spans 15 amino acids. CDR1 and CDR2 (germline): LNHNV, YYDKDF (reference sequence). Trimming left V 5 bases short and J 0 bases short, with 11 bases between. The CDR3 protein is CATSPRRDSYNEQFF. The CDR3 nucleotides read TGTGCCACCAGCCCGAGGCGGGACTCCTACAATGAGCAGTTCTTC.

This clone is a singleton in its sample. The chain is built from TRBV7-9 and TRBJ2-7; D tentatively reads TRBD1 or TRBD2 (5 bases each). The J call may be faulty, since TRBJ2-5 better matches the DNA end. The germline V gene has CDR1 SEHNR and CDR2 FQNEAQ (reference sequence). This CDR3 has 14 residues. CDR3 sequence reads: CASSLMGEGETQYF. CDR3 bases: TGTGCCAGCAGCTTAATGGGGGAAGGGGAGACCCAGTACTTC.

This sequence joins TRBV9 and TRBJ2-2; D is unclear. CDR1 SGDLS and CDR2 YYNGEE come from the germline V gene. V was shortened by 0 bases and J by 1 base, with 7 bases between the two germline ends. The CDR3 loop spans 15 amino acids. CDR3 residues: CASSVEGGNTGELFF. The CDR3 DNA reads TGTGCCAGCAGCGTAGAAGGCGGGAACACCGGGGAGCTGTTTTTT. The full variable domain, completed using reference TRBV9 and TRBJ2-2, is DSGVTQTPKHLITATGQRVTLRCSPRSGDLSVYWYQQSLDQGLQFLIQYYNGEERAKGNILERFSAQQFPDLHSELNLSSLELGDSALYFCASSVEGGNTGELFFGEGSRLTVL.

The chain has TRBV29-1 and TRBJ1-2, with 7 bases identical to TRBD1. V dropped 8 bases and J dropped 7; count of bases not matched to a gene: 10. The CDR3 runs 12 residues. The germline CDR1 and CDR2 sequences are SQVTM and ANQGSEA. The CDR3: CSTATGAGGYTF. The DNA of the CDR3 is TGCAGCACAGCAACAGGGGCAGGTGGCTACACCTTC.

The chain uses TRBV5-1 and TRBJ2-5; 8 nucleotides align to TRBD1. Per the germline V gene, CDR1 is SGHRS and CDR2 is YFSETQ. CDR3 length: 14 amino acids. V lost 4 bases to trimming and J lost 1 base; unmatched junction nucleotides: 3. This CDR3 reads CASSIGQGQETQYF. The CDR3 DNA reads TGCGCCAGCAGCATAGGACAGGGCCAAGAGACCCAGTACTTC.

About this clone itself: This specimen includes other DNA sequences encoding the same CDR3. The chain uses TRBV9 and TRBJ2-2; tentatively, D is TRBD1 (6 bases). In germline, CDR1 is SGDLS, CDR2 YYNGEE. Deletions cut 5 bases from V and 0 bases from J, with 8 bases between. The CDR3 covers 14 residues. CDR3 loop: CASSGQTNTGELFF. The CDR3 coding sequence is TGTGCCAGCAGTGGACAGACGAACACCGGGGAGCTGTTTTTT.

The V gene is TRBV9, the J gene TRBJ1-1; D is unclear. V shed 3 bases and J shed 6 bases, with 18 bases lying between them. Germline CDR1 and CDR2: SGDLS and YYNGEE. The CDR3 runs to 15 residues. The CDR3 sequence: CASSAFDTRAPEAFF. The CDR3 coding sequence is TGTGCCAGCAGCGCCTTTGACACCCGAGCGCCTGAAGCTTTCTTT.

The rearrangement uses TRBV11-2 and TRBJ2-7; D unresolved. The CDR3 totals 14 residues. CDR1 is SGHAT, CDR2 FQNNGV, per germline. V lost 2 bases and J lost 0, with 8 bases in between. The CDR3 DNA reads TGTGCCAGCAGCTTACACATGATCTCCTACGAGCAGTACTTC. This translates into CASSLHMISYEQYF.

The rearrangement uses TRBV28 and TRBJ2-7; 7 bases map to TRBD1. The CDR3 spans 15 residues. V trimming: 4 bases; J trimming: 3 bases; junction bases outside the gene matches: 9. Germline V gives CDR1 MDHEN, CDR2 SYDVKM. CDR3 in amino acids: CASSSPGGTYYEQYF. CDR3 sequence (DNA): TGTGCCAGCAGTTCACCAGGGGGAACCTACTACGAGCAGTACTTC.

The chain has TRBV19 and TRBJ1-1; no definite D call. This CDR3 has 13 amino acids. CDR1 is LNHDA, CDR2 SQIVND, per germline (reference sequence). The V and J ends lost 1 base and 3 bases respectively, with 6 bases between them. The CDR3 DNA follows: TGTGCCAGTAGTATAGGGGCGGACACTGAAGCTTTCTTT. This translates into CASSIGADTEAFF.

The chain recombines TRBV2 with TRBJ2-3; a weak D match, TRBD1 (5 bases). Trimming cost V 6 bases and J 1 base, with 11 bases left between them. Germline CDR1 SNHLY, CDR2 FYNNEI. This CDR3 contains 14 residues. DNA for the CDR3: TGTGCCAGCAGGTTGGGGCCGGGCACAGATACGCAGTATTTT. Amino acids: CASRLGPGTDTQYF.